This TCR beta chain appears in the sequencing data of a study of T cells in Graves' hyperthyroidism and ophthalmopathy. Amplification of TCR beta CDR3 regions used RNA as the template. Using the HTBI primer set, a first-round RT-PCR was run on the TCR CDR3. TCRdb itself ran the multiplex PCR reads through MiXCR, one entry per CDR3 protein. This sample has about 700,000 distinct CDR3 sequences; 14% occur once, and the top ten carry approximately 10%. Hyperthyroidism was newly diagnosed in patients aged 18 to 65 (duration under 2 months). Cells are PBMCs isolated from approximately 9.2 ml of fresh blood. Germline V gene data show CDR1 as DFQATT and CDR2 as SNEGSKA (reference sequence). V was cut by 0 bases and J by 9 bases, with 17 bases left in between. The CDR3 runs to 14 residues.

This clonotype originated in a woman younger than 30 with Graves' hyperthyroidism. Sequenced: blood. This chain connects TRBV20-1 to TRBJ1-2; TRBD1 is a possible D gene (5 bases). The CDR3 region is CSARERGGDSSYTF. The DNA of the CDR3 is TGCAGTGCTAGAGAAAGGGGTGGGGATAGTAGCTACACCTTC.